This TCR beta chain was sequenced in a study of shared clonotypes between healthy human individuals. General study findings and limits: Sequencing of the sorted subsets was shown by rarefaction to be incomplete despite large depth. Among non-shared clonotypes, generation probabilities were lower than among those shared by all four donors.

Samples underwent the assay at deep level. This table comes from immunoSEQ multiplex PCR, and its TCRdb copy is limited to in-frame clones, with some not included. Of over a million clones detected, around 82% appear once; the ten largest clones hold under 0.8%. Healthy adults negative for HIV, lacking recent acute infections or vaccinations, served as donors. On this clone: Its antigen is not identified.

V gave up 2 bases and J gave up 5 bases; unmatched junction bases: 5. The CDR3 has 15 amino acids. Looked up from germline, CDR1 is SGHVS and CDR2 is FQNEAQ. This chain links TRBV7-8 with TRBJ2-4; 8 nucleotides align to TRBD1. The receptor was isolated from a man aged 18-30 years in good health. Some clones in this sample may be carry-over from other donors' samples. Sequencing was performed on memory CD4+ T cells from PBMCs. The subset denotes: CD45RA-negative fraction. DNA of the CDR3: TGTGCCAGCAGCTTATGGGGACAGGCTCAAAACATTCAGTACTTC. This sequence encodes CASSLWGQAQNIQYF.